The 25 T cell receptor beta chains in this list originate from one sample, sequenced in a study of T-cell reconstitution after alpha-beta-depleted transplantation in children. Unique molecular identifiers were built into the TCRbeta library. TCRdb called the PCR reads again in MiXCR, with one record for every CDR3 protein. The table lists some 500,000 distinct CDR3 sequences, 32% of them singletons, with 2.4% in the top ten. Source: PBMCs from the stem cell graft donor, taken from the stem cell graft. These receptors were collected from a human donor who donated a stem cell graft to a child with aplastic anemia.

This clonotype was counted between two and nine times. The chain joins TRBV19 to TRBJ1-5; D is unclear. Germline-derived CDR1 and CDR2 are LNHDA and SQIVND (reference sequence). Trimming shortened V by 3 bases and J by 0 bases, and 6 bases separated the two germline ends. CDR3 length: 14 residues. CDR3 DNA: TGTGCCAGTAGTATGGCCCCTAGCAATCAGCCCCAGCATTTT. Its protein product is CASSMAPSNQPQHF. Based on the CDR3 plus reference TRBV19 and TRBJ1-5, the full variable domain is DGGITQSPKYLFRKEGQNVTLSCEQNLNHDAMYWYRQDPGQGLRLIYYSQIVNDFQKGDIAEGYSVSREKKESFPLTVTSAQKNPTAFYLCASSMAPSNQPQHFGDGTRLSIL.

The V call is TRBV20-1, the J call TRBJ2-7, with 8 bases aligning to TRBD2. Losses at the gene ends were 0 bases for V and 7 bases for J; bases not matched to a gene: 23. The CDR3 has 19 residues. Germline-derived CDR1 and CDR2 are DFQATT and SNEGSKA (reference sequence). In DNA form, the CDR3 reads TGCAGTGCTAGAGATCTTAGACGGGAGGGAGACCCTAACCTACGAGAGCAGTACTTC. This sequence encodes CSARDLRREGDPNLREQYF.

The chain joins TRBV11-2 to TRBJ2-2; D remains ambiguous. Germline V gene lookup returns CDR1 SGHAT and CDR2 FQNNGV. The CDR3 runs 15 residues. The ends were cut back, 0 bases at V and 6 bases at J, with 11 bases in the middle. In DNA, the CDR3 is TGTGCCAGCAGCTTAGAAGGGTGGCGTGCCGGGGAGCTGTTTTTT. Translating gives CASSLEGWRAGELFF.

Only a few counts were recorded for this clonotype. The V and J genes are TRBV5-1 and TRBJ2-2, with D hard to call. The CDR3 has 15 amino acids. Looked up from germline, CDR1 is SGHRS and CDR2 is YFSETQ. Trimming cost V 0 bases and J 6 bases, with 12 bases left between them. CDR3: CASSLAQTQAGELFF. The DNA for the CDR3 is TGCGCCAGCAGCTTGGCACAGACTCAGGCCGGGGAGCTGTTTTTT.

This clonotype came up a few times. The CDR3 DNA is TGTGCCAGCAGCCAAGGACAGGGTATCACTGAAGCTTTCTTT. The encoded protein is CASSQGQGITEAFF. V usage is TRBV7-8 and J usage is TRBJ1-1; 8 positions match TRBD1. Germline trimming cut 5 bases from V and 4 bases from J; bases unmatched to any gene: 6. Germline V gene lookup returns CDR1 SGHVS and CDR2 FQNEAQ. This CDR3 has 14 residues.

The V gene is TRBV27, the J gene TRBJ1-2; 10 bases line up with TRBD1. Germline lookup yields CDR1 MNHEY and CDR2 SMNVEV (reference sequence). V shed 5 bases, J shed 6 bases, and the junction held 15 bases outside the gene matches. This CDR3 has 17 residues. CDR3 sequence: CASSTRTGGPGGDGYTF. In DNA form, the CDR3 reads TGTGCCAGCAGTACTCGGACAGGGGGGCCAGGCGGAGATGGCTACACCTTC.

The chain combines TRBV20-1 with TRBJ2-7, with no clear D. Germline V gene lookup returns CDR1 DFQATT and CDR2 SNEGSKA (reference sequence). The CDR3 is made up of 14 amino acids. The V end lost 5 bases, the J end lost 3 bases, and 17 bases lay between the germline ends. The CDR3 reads CSARIRPTGYEQYF. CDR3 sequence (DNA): TGCAGTGCTCGTATCCGGCCTACGGGCTACGAGCAGTACTTC.

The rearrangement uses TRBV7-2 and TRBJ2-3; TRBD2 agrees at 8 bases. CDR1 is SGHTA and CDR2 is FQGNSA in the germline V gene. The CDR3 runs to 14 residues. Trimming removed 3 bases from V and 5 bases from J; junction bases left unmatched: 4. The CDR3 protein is CASSFELAEDTQYF. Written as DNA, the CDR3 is TGTGCCAGCAGCTTCGAACTAGCGGAAGATACGCAGTATTTT.

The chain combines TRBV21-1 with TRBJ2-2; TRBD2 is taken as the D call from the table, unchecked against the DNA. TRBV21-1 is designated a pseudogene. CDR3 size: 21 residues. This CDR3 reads CASSKVVRAPTPFSPRGELFF. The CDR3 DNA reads TGTGCCAGCAGCAAAGTGGTGAGGGCCCCGACCCCGTTTTCGCCGCGCGGGGAGCTGTTTTTT.

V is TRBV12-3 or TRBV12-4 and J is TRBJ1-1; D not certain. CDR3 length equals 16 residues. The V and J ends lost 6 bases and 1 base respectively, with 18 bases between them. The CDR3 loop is CASSSRVSVGNTEAFF. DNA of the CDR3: TGTGCCAGCAGCAGCCGGGTCTCCGTCGGGAACACTGAAGCTTTCTTT.

CDR3 residues: CASSVASGAMGYGYTF. Written as DNA, the CDR3 is TGTGCCAGCAGCGTAGCGAGCGGGGCGATGGGCTATGGCTACACCTTC. This chain connects TRBV9 to TRBJ1-2; a possible D gene is TRBD1 (5 bases). V shed 0 bases and J shed 4 bases, with 16 bases lying between them. The CDR3 is 16 amino acids. Germline V CDR1 and CDR2: SGDLS, YYNGEE.

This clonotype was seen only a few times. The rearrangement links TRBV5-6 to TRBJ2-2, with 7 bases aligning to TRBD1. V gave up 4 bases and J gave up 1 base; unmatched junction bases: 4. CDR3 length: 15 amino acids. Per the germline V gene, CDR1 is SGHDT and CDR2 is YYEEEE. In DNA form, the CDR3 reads TGTGCCAGCAGCATGGGGACAGTGAACACCGGGGAGCTGTTTTTT. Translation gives CASSMGTVNTGELFF.

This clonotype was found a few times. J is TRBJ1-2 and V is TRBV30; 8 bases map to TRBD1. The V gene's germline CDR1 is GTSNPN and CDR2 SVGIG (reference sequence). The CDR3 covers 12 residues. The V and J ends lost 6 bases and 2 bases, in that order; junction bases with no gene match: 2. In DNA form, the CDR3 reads TGTGCCTGCAGGACAGGGAACTATGGCTACACCTTC. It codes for CACRTGNYGYTF.

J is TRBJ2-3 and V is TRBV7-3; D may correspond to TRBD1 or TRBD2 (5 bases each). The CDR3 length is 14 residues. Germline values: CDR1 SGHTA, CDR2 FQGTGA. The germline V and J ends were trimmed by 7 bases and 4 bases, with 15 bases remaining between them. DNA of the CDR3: TGTGCCAGCACCATGGGGGAGAGGGCAGATACGCAGTATTTT. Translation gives CASTMGERADTQYF.

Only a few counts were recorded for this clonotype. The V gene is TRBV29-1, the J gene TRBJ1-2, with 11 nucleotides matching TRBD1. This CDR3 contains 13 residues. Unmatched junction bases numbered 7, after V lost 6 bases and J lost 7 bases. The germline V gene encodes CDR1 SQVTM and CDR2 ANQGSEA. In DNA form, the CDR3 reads TGCAGCGTCCGCAGCGGACAGGGGGCTGGCTACACCTTC. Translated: CSVRSGQGAGYTF.

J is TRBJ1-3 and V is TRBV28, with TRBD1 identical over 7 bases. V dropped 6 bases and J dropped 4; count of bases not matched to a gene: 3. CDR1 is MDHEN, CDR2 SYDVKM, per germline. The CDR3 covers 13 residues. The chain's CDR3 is CASRGQMGNTIYF. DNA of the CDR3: TGTGCCAGCAGGGGACAGATGGGAAACACCATATATTTT. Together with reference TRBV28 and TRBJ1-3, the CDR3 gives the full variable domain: DVKVTQSSRYLVKRTGEKVFLECVQDMDHENMFWYRQDPGLGLRLIYFSYDVKMKEKGDIPEGYSVSREKKERFSLILESASTNQTSMYLCASRGQMGNTIYFGEGSWLTVV.

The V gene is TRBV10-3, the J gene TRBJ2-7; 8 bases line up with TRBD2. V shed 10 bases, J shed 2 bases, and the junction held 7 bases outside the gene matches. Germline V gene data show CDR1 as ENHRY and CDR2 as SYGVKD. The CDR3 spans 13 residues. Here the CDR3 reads CATSPGGAYEQYV. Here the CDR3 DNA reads TGTGCCACTAGCCCGGGGGGGGCCTACGAGCAGTACGTC.

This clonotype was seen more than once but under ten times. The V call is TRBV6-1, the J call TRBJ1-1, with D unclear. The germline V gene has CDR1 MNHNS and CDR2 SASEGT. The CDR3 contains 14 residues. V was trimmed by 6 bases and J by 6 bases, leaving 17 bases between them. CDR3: CASSASGRLAEAFF. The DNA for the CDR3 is TGTGCCAGCAGCGCTTCGGGCCGTTTGGCTGAAGCTTTCTTT.

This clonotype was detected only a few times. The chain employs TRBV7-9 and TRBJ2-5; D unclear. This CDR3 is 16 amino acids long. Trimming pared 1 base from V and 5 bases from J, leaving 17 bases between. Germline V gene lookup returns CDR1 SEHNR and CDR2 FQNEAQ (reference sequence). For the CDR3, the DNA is TGTGCCAGCAGCTTAGGATCCCAGAACCCTTTGGAGACCCAGTACTTC. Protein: CASSLGSQNPLETQYF.

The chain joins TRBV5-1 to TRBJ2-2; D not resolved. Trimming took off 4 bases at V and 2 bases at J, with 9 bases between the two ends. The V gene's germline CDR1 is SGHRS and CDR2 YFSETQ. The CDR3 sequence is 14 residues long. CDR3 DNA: TGCGCCAGCAGCCCAACACCAAACACCGGGGAGCTGTTTTTT. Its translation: CASSPTPNTGELFF.

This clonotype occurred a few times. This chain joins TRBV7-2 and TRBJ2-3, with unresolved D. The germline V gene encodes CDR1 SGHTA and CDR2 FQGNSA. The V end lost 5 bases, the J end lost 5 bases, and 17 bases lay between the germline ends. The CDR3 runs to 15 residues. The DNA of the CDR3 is TGTGCCAGCAGCCCAGGCTCCCCCCTGGGAGATACGCAGTATTTT. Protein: CASSPGSPLGDTQYF.

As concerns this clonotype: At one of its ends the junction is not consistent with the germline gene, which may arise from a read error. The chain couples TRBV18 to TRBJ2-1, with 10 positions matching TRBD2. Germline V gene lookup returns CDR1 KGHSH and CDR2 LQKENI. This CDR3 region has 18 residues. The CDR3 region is CASSPGLAGEASYNEQFF. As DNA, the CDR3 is TGTGCCAGCTCACCCGGCCTAGCGGGAGAGGCGTCCTATAATGAGCAGTTCTTC.

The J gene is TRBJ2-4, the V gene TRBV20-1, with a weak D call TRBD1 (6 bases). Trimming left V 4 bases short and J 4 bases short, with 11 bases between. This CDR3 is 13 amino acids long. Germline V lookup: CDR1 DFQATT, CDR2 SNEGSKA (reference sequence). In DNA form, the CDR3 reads TGCAGTGCTATCCAGGGGTGGAAAAACATTCAGTACTTC. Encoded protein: CSAIQGWKNIQYF.

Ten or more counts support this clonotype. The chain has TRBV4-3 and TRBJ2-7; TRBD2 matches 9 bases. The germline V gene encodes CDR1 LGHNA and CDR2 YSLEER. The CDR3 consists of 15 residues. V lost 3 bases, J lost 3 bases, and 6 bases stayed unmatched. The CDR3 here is CASSQVAGVGYEQYF. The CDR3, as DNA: TGCGCCAGCAGCCAGGTAGCGGGAGTAGGCTACGAGCAGTACTTC.

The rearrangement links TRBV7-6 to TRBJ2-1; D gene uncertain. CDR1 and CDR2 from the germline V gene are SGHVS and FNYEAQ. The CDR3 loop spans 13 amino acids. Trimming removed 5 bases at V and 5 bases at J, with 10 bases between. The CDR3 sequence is CASSTSPNNEQFF. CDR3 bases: TGTGCCAGCAGCACCTCACCTAACAATGAGCAGTTCTTC.